This T cell receptor beta chain came from a study of shared clonotypes between healthy human individuals (dated by TCRdb to about 2020). A note on the overall study: Two women and a few men aged 18 to 49 years were included in the cohort. Per donor, three plates each were used for CD4 naive and CD4 memory, two for CD8 naive, and one for CD8 memory. The study deeply sequenced blood TCR repertoires of several healthy adults to estimate repertoire size and the extent of clonotype sharing between individuals. To increase sequencing depth and limit assay-specific biases, different laboratories used diverse techniques to prepare libraries and sequence TCR repertoires. Leukapheresis yielded between about 0.85 and 9 billion PBMCs per donor.

The cysteine opens and the phenylalanine closes a CDR3 of 11 amino acids. Solely the CDR3 DNA is kept, with 33 bases framed from the first base. The germline V gene (reference sequence) provides CDR1 GTSNPN and CDR2 SVGIG. V drops 0 bases and J drops 3 bases, leaving 2 bases in between. Healthy HIV-negative adults with no recently reported acute infections or vaccinations were included as donors. All donors were Caucasian adults living in Nashville, Tennessee, USA. CD4+ T cells were enriched by magnetic negative selection, after which naive cells were positively selected on CD45RA and the negative fraction was taken as the memory subset. Blood was obtained by leukapheresis, after which PBMCs were separated by Ficoll-Histopaque density gradient centrifugation and cryopreserved in liquid nitrogen vapor phase. Purity and quantity of every magnetically sorted T cell population were checked by analytical flow cytometry. From each sorted fraction, genomic DNA was isolated and quantified by UV absorbance on a Nanodrop 2000c.

Beyond this particular receptor, the publication reports: Estimated clonotype richness was generally larger for naive than for memory subsets. Compared with non-shared clonotypes, clonotypes shared by all four sorted-subset donors had higher generation probabilities. The genetic and exposure-history diversity represented was limited by the small number of donors. Sampling was restricted to blood, and TCR repertoires in tissue are likely to differ from TCR repertoires in blood. Incomplete sequencing was indicated by rarefaction of sorted-subset datasets, despite the large sequencing depth. Pairwise subsampling indicated that sequencing depth was expected to affect the degree of clonotype sharing among donors. When a handful of donors were compared, the shared fraction of clonotypes was around 4.6% for naive CD4, 3% to 4% for naive CD8, about 2.4% for memory CD4, and less than 0.5% for memory CD8.

Using the deep immunoSEQ assay, TCR CDR3 regions were amplified from genomic DNA by multiplex PCR. Extracted genomic DNA from each cell subset was spread evenly across all wells of several immunoSEQ 96-well plates, with each plate serving as a replicate. Each replicate PCR for sorted subsets received 150 to 250 ng genomic DNA, equal to roughly 30,000 T cell genomes. Purified libraries were quantified with a Qubit 3.0 fluorometer, sized on a Bioanalyzer 2100, and re-quantified with the KAPA Library Quantification kit. A separate single-read 150-cycle Illumina NextSeq 550 flow cell was used to sequence each immunoSEQ 96-well plate. The original methods were these. The immunoSEQ output contained only junctional sequences without quality scores, so filtering could not match that applied to full-length reads. Sequences were annotated with PyIR, a Python wrapper for IgBLAST v1.9, using IMGT germline references to assign V/J genes and CDR3. Any read was removed if the V/J assignment was weak (E-value above 1e-6), the CDR3 was missing, or the read contained stop codons, out-of-frame junctions, or ambiguous translated residues. V3J clonotypes were defined as sequences sharing the same inferred V gene, J gene, and CDR3 amino acid sequence. The percentage overlap between two repertoires was calculated by dividing the number of shared unique clonotypes by the size of the smaller repertoire. Three approaches were used to assess repertoire richness: RTK rarefaction, the Chao1 estimator, and Recon v2.1 estimates of unobserved clonotypes. For all TCRbeta clonotypes obtained by the gDNA method from a few donors, generation probabilities were computed with OLGA. In its TCRdb copy, this immuneACCESS table keeps in-frame sequences only and misses some clones. Where compared with another copy, unresolved V genes explain less than half of these, and the others have no known cause. V, J and clone size derive from that table, while D and trimming were established from the DNA sequence. This sample lists nearly 1 million clones; about 80% were detected once. Around 1.4% of the sample rests with the top ten.

Comment on this clone: Its antigen is still unknown. Base qualities are not provided; no much larger clone lies one nucleotide away. Other DNA sequences in this specimen translate into the identical CDR3.

This sequence was found in a man younger than 35 in good health. The source material was memory CD4+ T cells sorted from blood. This sample's cell subset or site label indicates: CD45RA-negative fraction. The chain is encoded by TRBV30 joined to TRBJ2-5; the D gene assignment is ambiguous. The bases read TGTGCCTGGAGTGTAAAAGAGACCCAGTACTTC. Its protein product is CAWSVKETQYF.